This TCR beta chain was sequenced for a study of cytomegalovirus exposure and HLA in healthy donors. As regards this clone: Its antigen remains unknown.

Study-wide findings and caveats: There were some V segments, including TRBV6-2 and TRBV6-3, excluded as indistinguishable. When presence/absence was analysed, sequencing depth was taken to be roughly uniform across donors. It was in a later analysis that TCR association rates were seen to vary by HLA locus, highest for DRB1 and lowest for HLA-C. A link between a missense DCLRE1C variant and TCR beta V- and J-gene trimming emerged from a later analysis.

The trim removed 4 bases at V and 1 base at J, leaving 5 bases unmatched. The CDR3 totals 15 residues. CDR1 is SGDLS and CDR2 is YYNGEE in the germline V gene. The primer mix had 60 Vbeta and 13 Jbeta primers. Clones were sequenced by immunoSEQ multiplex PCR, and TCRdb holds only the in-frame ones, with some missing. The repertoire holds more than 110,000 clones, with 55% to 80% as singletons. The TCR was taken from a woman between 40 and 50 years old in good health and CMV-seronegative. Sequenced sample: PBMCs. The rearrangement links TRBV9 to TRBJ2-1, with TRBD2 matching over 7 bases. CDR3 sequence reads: CASSLNGGSYNEQFF. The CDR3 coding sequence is TGTGCCAGCAGCCTCAACGGGGGGTCCTACAATGAGCAGTTCTTC. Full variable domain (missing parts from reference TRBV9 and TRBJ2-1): DSGVTQTPKHLITATGQRVTLRCSPRSGDLSVYWYQQSLDQGLQFLIQYYNGEERAKGNILERFSAQQFPDLHSELNLSSLELGDSALYFCASSLNGGSYNEQFFGPGTRLTVL.